A selection of T cell receptor beta chains follows, all from one sample in a study of blood T cells in healthy people across ages. TCRdb called the 5' RACE reads again in MiXCR, with one record for every CDR3 protein. Of 1.4 million or so distinct CDR3 sequences listed, about 45% are singletons. The specimen sequenced was blood. The receptor set was obtained from a young woman in good health. The conserved cysteine and the conserved F or W are not part of the CDR3 here.

j_call v_call cdr3_aa
TRBJ2-3 TRBV6-5 ASNLAGRSTDTQY
TRBJ2-5 TRBV7-2 ASSSTSGGAKVEQY
TRBJ1-5 TRBV27 ASSSGTGGYQPQH
TRBJ1-2 TRBV7-2 ASSKAGANYGYT
TRBJ1-2 TRBV7-2 ASSLYSGLENYGYT
TRBJ1-2 TRBV7-9 ASRNGLSGYGYT
TRBJ2-7 TRBV9 ASSVEGTGNYEQY
TRBJ2-1 TRBV11-3 ASSLAVWGSKYNEQF
TRBJ2-5 TRBV7-7 ASRRLGEETQY
TRBJ2-1 TRBV4-3 ASSQNGGGNEQF
TRBJ1-2 TRBV4-1 ASSPRELTNDGYT
TRBJ2-1 TRBV4-3 ASSPGDRHNEQF
TRBJ2-7 TRBV3-1 ASSPQRVHYEQY
TRBJ2-1 TRBV5-1 ASSLFGQGTGAQDEQF
TRBJ1-1 TRBV6-6 ASSRAEATEAF
TRBJ2-3 TRBV5-1 ASSWDRTSTDTQY
TRBJ2-1 TRBV3-1 ASSQTIVGQGYNEQF
TRBJ2-1 TRBV6-2/TRBV6-3 ASSTGLAASYNEQF
TRBJ1-1 TRBV29-1 SVEVRGWDTEAF
TRBJ2-7 TRBV4-3 ASSQDRDNLYEQY